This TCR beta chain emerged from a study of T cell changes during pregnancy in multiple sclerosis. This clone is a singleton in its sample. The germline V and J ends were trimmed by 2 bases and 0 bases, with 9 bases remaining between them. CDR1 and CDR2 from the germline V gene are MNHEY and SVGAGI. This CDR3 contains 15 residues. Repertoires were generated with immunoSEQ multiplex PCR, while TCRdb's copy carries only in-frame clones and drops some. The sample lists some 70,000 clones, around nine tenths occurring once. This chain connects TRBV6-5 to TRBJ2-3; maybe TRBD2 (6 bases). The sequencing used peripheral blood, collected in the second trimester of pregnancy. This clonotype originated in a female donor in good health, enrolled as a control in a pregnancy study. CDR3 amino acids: CASSYGGVSTDTQYF. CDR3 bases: TGTGCCAGCAGTTACGGAGGGGTTAGCACAGATACGCAGTATTTT.